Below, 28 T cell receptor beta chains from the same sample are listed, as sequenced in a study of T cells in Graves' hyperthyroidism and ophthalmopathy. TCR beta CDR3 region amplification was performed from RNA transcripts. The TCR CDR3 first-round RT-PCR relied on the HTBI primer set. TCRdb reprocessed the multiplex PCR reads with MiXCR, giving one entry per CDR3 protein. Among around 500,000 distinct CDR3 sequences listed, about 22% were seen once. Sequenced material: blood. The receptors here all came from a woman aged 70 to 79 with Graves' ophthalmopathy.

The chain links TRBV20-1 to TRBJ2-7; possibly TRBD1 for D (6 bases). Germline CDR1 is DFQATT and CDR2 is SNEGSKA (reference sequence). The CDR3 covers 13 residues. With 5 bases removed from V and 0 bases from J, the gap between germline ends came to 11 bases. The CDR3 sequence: CSAAGTYSYEQYF. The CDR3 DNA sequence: TGCAGTGCTGCCGGGACATACTCCTACGAGCAGTACTTC.

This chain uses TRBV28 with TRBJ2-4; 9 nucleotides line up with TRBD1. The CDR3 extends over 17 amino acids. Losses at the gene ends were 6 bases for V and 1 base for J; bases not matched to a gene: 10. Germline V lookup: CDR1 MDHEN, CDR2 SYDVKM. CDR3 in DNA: TGTGCCAGCAGCGATCATGGACAGGGGAGGGCCAAAAACATTCAGTACTTC. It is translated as CASSDHGQGRAKNIQYF.

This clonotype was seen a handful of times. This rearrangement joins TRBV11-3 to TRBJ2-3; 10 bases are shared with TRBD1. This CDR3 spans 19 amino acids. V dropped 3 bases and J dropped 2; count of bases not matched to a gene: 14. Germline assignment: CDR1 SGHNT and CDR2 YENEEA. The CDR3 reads CASSFPTEGQGLYTDTQYF. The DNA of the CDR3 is TGTGCCAGCAGCTTCCCCACGGAGGGACAGGGGTTATACACAGATACGCAGTATTTT.

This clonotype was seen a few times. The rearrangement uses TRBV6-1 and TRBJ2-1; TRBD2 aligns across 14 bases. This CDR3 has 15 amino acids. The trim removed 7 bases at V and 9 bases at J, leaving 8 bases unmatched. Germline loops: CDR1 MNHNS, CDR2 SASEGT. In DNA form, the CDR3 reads TGTGCCAGCAACGGACTAGCGGGAGGCAGAGTTGAGCAGTTCTTC. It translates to CASNGLAGGRVEQFF.

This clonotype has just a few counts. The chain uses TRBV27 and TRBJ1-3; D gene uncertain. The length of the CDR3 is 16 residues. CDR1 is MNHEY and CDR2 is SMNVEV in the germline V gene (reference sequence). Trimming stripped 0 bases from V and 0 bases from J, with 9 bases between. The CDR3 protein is CASSLSPLSSGNTIYF. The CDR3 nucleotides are TGTGCCAGCAGTTTATCTCCCTTAAGCTCTGGAAACACCATATATTTT.

The CDR3 DNA follows: TGTGCCACCAGCAGTCAGCACAACTCTGGAAACACCATATATTTT. Translated, it gives CATSSQHNSGNTIYF. This chain joins TRBV15 and TRBJ1-3; no firm D call. V lost 3 bases and J lost 0, with 9 bases in between. The germline gives CDR1 LNHNV, CDR2 YYDKDF (reference sequence). CDR3 size: 15 residues. The full variable domain, completed using reference TRBV15 and TRBJ1-3, is DAMVIQNPRYQVTQFGKPVTLSCSQTLNHNVMYWYQQKSSQAPKLLFHYYDKDFNNEADTPDNFQSRRPNTSFCFLDIRSPGLGDTAMYLCATSSQHNSGNTIYFGEGSWLTVV.

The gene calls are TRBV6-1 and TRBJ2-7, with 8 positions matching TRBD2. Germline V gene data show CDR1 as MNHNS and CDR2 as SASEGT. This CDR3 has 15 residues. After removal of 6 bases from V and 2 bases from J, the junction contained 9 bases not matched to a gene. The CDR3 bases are TGTGCCAGCAGGGCCGGGGGGGCGCACGCCTACGAGCAGTACTTC. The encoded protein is CASRAGGAHAYEQYF.

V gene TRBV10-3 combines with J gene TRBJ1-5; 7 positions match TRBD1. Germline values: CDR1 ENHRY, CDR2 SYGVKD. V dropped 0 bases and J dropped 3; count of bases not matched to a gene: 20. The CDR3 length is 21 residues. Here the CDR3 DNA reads TGTGCCATCAGTGAGTCGTCCCGTCCACAACAGGGGAGGGTTACCAATCAGCCCCAGCATTTT. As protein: CAISESSRPQQGRVTNQPQHF.

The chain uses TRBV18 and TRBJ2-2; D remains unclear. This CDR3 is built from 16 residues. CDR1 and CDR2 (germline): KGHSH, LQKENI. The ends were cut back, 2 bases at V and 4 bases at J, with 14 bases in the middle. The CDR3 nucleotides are TGTGCCAGCTCACCAGACTCACCACCGACCACCGGGGAGCTGTTTTTT. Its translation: CASSPDSPPTTGELFF.

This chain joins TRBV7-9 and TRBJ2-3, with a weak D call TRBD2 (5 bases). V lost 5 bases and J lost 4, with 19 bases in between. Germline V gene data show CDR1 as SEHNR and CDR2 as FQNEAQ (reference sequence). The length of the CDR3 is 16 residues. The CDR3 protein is CASSPQAGVRADTQYF. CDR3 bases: TGTGCCAGCAGCCCTCAAGCCGGGGTGCGTGCAGATACGCAGTATTTT.

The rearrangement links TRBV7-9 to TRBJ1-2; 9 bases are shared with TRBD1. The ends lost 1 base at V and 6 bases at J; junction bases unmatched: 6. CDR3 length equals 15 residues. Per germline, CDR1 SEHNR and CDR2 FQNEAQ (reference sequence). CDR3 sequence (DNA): TGTGCCAGCAGCTTAGGGGACAGGGAATTCAATGGCTACACCTTC. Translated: CASSLGDREFNGYTF.

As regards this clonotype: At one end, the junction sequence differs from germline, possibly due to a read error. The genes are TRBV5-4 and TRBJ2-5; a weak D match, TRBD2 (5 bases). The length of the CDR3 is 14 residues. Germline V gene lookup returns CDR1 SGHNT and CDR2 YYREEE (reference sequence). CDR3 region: CASSRGSREETQYF. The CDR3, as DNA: TGCGCCAGCAGCCGGGGATCCCGCGAGGAGACCCAGTACTTC.

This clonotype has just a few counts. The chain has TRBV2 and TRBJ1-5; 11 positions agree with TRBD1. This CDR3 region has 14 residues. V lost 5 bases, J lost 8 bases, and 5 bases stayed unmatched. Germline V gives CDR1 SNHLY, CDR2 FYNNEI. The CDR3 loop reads CASSPDRGHEPQHF. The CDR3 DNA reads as TGTGCCAGCAGTCCGGACAGGGGGCATGAGCCCCAGCATTTT.

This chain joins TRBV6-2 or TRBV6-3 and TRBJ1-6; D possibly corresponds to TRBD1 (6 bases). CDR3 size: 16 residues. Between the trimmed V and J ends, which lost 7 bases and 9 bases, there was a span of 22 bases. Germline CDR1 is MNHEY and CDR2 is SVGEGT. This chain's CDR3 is CASTPEGGRSPSPLHF. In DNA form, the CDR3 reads TGTGCCAGCACCCCTGAGGGGGGTCGATCTCCTTCACCCCTCCACTTT.

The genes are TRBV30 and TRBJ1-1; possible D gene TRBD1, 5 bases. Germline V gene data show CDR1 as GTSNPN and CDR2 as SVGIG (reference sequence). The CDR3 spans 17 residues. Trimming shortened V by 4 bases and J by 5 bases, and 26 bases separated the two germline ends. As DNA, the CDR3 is TGTGCCTGGACTCCCGGAAGGCAGGGAGGAGTATGGACTGAAGCTTTCTTT. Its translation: CAWTPGRQGGVWTEAFF.

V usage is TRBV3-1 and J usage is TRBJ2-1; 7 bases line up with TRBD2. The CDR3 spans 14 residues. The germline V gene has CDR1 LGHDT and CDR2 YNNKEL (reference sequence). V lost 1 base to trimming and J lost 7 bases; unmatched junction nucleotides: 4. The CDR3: CASSQGLARNEQFF. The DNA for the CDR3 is TGTGCCAGCAGCCAAGGACTAGCCAGGAATGAGCAGTTCTTC.

The CDR3 nucleotides are TGTGCCAGCAGTTACTCCCCGACCAGCGCTGAGCAGTACTTC. Residues: CASSYSPTSAEQYF. V gene TRBV6-5 combines with J gene TRBJ2-7; D gene uncertain. Trimming took off 0 bases at V and 7 bases at J, with 13 bases between the two ends. The CDR3 is 14 amino acids. Germline V gene lookup returns CDR1 MNHEY and CDR2 SVGAGI.

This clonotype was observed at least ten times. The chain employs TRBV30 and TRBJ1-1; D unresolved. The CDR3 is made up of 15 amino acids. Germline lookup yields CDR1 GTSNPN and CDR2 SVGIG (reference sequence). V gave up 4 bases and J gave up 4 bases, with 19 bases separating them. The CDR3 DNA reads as TGTGCCTGGATTCCCCGAGCGGGGTCTGGCACTGAAGCTTTCTTT. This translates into CAWIPRAGSGTEAFF.

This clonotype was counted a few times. CDR3 DNA: TGTGCCAGCAGCCATACAGGGGCCACTGAAGCTTTCTTT. Protein: CASSHTGATEAFF. This chain uses TRBV7-2 with TRBJ1-1; 7 nucleotides agree with TRBD1. Germline CDR1 reads SGHTA; CDR2 reads FQGNSA. CDR3 length equals 13 residues. The V gene end was trimmed by 5 bases and the J gene end by 4 bases; junction bases not matched to a gene: 4.

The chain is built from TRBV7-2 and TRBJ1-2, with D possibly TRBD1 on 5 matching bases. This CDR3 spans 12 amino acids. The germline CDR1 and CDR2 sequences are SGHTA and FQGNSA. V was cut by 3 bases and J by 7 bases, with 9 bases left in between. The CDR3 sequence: CASSFQRGGYTF. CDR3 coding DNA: TGTGCCAGCAGCTTCCAAAGGGGTGGCTACACCTTC. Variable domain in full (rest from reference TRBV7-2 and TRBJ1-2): GAGVSQSPSNKVTEKGKDVELRCDPISGHTALYWYRQSLGQGLEFLIYFQGNSAPDKSGLPSDRFSAERTGGSVSTLTIQRTQQEDSAVYLCASSFQRGGYTFGSGTRLTVV.

The CDR3 coding sequence is TGCGCCAGCAGCCACGGACAAGTTACCTCCTACGAGCAGTACTTC. It specifies CASSHGQVTSYEQYF. The J gene is TRBJ2-7, the V gene TRBV4-1; TRBD1 might be the D (5 bases). This CDR3 has 15 amino acids. Germline V gene sequence: CDR1 MGHRA, CDR2 YSYEKL. The germline V and J ends were trimmed by 3 bases and 0 bases, with 12 bases remaining between them.

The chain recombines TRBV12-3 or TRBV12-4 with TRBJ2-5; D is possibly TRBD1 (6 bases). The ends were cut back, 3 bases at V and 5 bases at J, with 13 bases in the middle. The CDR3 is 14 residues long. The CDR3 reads CASSFHRVGETQYF. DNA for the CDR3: TGTGCCAGCAGTTTCCACAGGGTTGGGGAGACCCAGTACTTC.

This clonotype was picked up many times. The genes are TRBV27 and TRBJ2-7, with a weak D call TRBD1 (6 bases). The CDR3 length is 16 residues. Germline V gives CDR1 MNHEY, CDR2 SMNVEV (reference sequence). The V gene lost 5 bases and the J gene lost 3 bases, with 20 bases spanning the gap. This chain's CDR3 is CASSPRGTGLFYEQYF. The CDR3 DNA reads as TGTGCCAGCAGTCCGCGCGGCACAGGGTTGTTCTACGAGCAGTACTTC.

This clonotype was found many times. The CDR3 spells CASSWGGINTGELFF. The CDR3 DNA reads as TGTGCCAGCAGTTGGGGTGGGATCAACACCGGGGAGCTGTTTTTT. This chain connects TRBV6-2 or TRBV6-3 to TRBJ2-2; D remains unclear. The CDR3 loop spans 15 amino acids. Trimming took off 4 bases at V and 2 bases at J, with 11 bases between the two ends. In germline, CDR1 is MNHEY, CDR2 SVGEGT.

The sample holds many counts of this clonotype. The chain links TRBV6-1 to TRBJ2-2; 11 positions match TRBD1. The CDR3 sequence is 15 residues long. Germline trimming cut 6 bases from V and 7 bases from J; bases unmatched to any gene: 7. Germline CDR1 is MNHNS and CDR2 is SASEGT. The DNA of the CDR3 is TGTGCCAGCAGATCAGGACAGGGGGCAAACGGGGAGCTGTTTTTT. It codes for CASRSGQGANGELFF.

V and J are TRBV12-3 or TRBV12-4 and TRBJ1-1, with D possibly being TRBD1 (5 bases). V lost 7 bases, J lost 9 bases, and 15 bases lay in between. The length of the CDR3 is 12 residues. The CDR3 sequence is CASTRGVPQAFF. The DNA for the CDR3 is TGTGCCAGCACCAGAGGGGTTCCGCAAGCTTTCTTT.

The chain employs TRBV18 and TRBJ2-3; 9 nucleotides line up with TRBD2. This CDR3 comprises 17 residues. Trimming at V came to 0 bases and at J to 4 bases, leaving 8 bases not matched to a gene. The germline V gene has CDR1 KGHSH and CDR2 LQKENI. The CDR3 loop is CASSPPTGGRASDTQYF. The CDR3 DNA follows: TGTGCCAGCTCACCACCGACCGGCGGGAGGGCCTCAGATACGCAGTATTTT. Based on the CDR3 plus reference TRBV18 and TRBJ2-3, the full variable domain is NAGVMQNPRHLVRRRGQEARLRCSPMKGHSHVYWYRQLPEEGLKFMVYLQKENIIDESGMPKERFSAEFPKEGPSILRIQQVVRGDSAAYFCASSPPTGGRASDTQYFGPGTRLTVL.

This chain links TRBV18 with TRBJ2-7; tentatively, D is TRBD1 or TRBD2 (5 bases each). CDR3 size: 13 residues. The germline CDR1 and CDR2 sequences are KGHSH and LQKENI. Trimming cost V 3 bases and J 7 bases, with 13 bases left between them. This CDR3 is CASSPRDGTEQYF. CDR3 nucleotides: TGTGCCAGCTCACCTCGGGACGGTACGGAGCAGTACTTC.